This T cell receptor beta chain is from a study of T cells after yellow fever vaccination. On the study more broadly: Low-cell-number fractions underwent preparation using SMART-Seq v4 Ultra Low Input. General study points: Most clones from primary vaccination resurfaced after the booster (approximately 95% CD4, approximately 88% CD8).

In germline, CDR1 is LNHDA, CDR2 SQIVND (reference sequence). This CDR3 region has 12 residues. V lost 6 bases, J lost 6 bases, and 11 bases lay in between. This clonotype was observed a handful of times. Its antigen is unknown. The study made its TCR cDNA through 5'RACE template switching. That step introduced a universal primer site along with UMIs. From the 5' RACE reads, TCRdb called clonotypes with MiXCR, one entry per CDR3 protein. Here the sample spans about 350,000 distinct CDR3 sequences, more than 9% being singletons. Sequences were derived from PBMCs, sampled on the day of the first yellow fever vaccination. This TCR was sampled from a man younger than 35 who received the YFV17D yellow fever vaccine. The rearrangement uses TRBV19 and TRBJ1-1; D remains ambiguous. For the CDR3, the DNA is TGTGCCAGTAGATTCCGGACGGCTGAAGCTTTCTTT. Protein sequence: CASRFRTAEAFF.